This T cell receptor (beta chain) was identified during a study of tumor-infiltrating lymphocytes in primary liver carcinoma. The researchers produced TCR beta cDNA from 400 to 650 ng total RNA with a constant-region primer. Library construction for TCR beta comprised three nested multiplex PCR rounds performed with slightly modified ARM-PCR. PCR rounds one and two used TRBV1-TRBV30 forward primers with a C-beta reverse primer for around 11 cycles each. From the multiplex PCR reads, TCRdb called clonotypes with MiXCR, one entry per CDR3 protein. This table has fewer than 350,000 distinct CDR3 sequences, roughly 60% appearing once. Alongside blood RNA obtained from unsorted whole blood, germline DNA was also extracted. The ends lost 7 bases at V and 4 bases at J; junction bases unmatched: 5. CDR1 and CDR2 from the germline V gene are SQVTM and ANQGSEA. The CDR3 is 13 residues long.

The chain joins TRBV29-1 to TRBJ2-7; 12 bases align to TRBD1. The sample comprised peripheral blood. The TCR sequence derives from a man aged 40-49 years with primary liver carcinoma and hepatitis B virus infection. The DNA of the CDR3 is TGCAGCGGGGGGGGACAGGGGGCTTACGAGCAGTACTTC. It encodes CSGGGQGAYEQYF.